This is a list of T cell receptor beta chains from one sample in a study of monozygotic twins with inflammatory bowel disease. After re-calling the 5' RACE reads, TCRdb lists one entry per CDR3 protein, DNA absent. Its clone listing holds roughly 170,000 distinct CDR3 sequences. Specimen: blood. The receptors stem from a human donor with ulcerative colitis or Crohn's disease, or a healthy co-twin of an affected twin (not recorded which). The CDR3 runs from the conserved cysteine through the conserved F or W. Fields, in order: V gene, J gene, CDR3 protein.

TRBV7-6	TRBJ2-5	CASSSSVGTEQETQYF
TRBV5-1	TRBJ1-4	CASSPPDSNEKLFF
TRBV4-2	TRBJ2-3	CASSLGGAWPDTQYF
TRBV20-1	TRBJ2-5	CSAGAGQGYETQYF
TRBV12-3/TRBV12-4	TRBJ2-1	CASSLAGGPRHEQFF
TRBV5-1	TRBJ2-2	CASRHQRELSGELFF
TRBV12-3/TRBV12-4	TRBJ1-2	CASSFIDGGPNYGYTF
TRBV20-1	TRBJ1-6	CSARGRMNSPLHF
TRBV12-3/TRBV12-4	TRBJ2-3	CASSHRVGNTDTQYF
TRBV20-1	TRBJ2-5	CSGQLSGGVETQYF
TRBV20-1	TRBJ1-5	CSATGTGSNQPQHF
TRBV6-1	TRBJ1-6	CASTSRSWNSPLHF
TRBV15	TRBJ2-1	CATSLGGGYEQFF
TRBV7-3	TRBJ2-3	CASSLNLAGVDTQYF
TRBV5-5	TRBJ2-2	CASSIDRGRPGELFF
TRBV7-9	TRBJ2-1	CASSLVPAGSNEQFF
TRBV12-3/TRBV12-4	TRBJ2-7	CASSLTSAHEQYF
TRBV28	TRBJ2-7	CASSSTSGRTYEQYF
TRBV6-2/TRBV6-3	TRBJ1-1	CASREGTEAFF
TRBV20-1	TRBJ2-7	CSARDRTSGSYEQYF
TRBV28	TRBJ2-2	CASSLGATNTGELFF
TRBV11-2	TRBJ2-7	CASSQPRGTPYEQYF
TRBV3-1	TRBJ1-3	CASSQADRSLRNTIYF
TRBV10-1	TRBJ2-7	CASSELWREGLYEQYF
TRBV6-1	TRBJ1-2	CAGAQGARYGYTF
TRBV19	TRBJ1-5	CASSPGQASNQPQHF
TRBV7-3	TRBJ2-1	CASSSGLAGERAINEQFF
TRBV29-1	TRBJ1-2	CSVVPDREHYGYTF
TRBV15	TRBJ1-2	CATSRRKGGHYGYTF
TRBV4-2	TRBJ2-1	CASSQGRNEQFF
TRBV3-1	TRBJ2-5	CASSLVWDREETQYF
TRBV11-2	TRBJ1-3	CASSFRGGHTISGNTIYF
TRBV6-5	TRBJ1-6	CASSYMRGGKNSPLHF
TRBV12-3/TRBV12-4	TRBJ2-3	CASSPILGTDTQYF
TRBV3-1	TRBJ1-1	CASSRDRGDPEAFF
TRBV12-3/TRBV12-4	TRBJ2-5	CASSTQGEKTQYF
TRBV12-3/TRBV12-4	TRBJ1-5	CASSLGQGDQPQHF
TRBV10-3	TRBJ1-4	CAFKGATNEKLFF
TRBV20-1	TRBJ1-5	CSARDWTGITNQPQHF
TRBV23-1	TRBJ1-5	CASSHRTGYQPQHF
TRBV7-9	TRBJ1-5	CASSLASTQPQHF
TRBV29-1	TRBJ2-7	CSAIQGVGDEQYF
TRBV6-2/TRBV6-3	TRBJ1-2	CASRRDGEDGYTF
TRBV12-3/TRBV12-4	TRBJ1-1	CASSLRQTNEAFF
TRBV12-3/TRBV12-4	TRBJ2-5	CASSLFSGGRVQETQYF
TRBV10-3	TRBJ2-6	CAISQSSGANVLTF